These 15 T cell receptor beta chains share one sample of origin, sequenced in a study of OX40 agonist ivuxolimab in advanced cancers. The receptor library was made with the immunoSEQ multiplex PCR assay. TCRdb holds this immuneACCESS table with in-frame rearrangements only. Some clones are missing; in checked studies, unresolved V genes explain under half, and the rest has no known cause. For this sample the table gives fewer than 110,000 clones, of which about 91% were detected only once. Roughly 1.3% of the sample belongs to the ten largest clones. The sample here was CD4+ or CD8+ T cells sorted from blood, taken in a trial of the OX40 agonist ivuxolimab. These receptor sequences come from an adult with an advanced solid tumor such as melanoma, head and neck, liver or kidney cancer.

The chain is built from TRBV11-1 and TRBJ2-7; tentative D call: TRBD1 (5 bases). Germline V gene lookup returns CDR1 SGHAT and CDR2 FQDESV (reference sequence). Trimming stripped 1 base from V and 5 bases from J, with 15 bases between. This CDR3 comprises 15 residues. The CDR3 DNA follows: TGTGCCAGCAGCTTAGGTGGCAGGGCAGTCGACGAGCAGTACTTC. Residues: CASSLGGRAVDEQYF.

The gene calls are TRBV6-5 and TRBJ2-5; 7 positions agree with TRBD1. The CDR3 totals 14 residues. Unmatched junction bases numbered 6, after V lost 4 bases and J lost 4 bases. Germline V CDR1 and CDR2: MNHEY, SVGAGI. The CDR3: CASSSPRQGETQYF. The CDR3 DNA reads as TGTGCCAGCAGTTCCCCTCGACAGGGAGAGACCCAGTACTTC.

The rearrangement joins TRBV5-8 to TRBJ2-1, with no clear D. Germline values: CDR1 SGHTS, CDR2 YDEGEE. Trimming removed 0 bases at V and 0 bases at J, with 7 bases between. CDR3 length equals 15 residues. CDR3 loop: CASSLDLSSYNEQFF. The CDR3 nucleotides are TGTGCCAGCAGCTTGGACCTAAGCTCCTACAATGAGCAGTTCTTC. Supplemented by reference TRBV5-8 and TRBJ2-1, the full variable domain reads EAGVTQSPTHLIKTRGQQATLRCSPISGHTSVYWYQQALGLGLQFLLWYDEGEERNRGNFPPRFSGRQFPNYSSELNVNALELEDSALYLCASSLDLSSYNEQFFGPGTRLTVL.

The chain employs TRBV19 and TRBJ2-1, with D possibly matching TRBD2 (6 bases). V was pared by 3 bases and J by 7 bases, with 13 bases between. The CDR3 consists of 14 residues. Germline loops: CDR1 LNHDA, CDR2 SQIVND (reference sequence). The CDR3, as DNA: TGTGCCAGTAGTATGCGGGGCCCAACTAATGAGCAGTTCTTC. Translation: CASSMRGPTNEQFF. The complete variable domain, with remaining parts taken from reference TRBV19 and TRBJ2-1, reads DGGITQSPKYLFRKEGQNVTLSCEQNLNHDAMYWYRQDPGQGLRLIYYSQIVNDFQKGDIAEGYSVSREKKESFPLTVTSAQKNPTAFYLCASSMRGPTNEQFFGPGTRLTVL.

The chain is built from TRBV15 and TRBJ2-5; D tentatively fits TRBD1 or TRBD2 (5 bases each). Germline V lookup: CDR1 LNHNV, CDR2 YYDKDF (reference sequence). This CDR3 spans 15 amino acids. Trimming pared 0 bases from V and 1 base from J, leaving 9 bases between. The CDR3 here is CATSRDVGVQETQYF. The CDR3 DNA follows: TGTGCCACCAGCAGAGATGTGGGGGTCCAAGAGACCCAGTACTTC.

This chain joins TRBV7-8 and TRBJ2-7; D call uncertain. The V gene lost 3 bases and the J gene lost 4 bases, with 16 bases spanning the gap. The CDR3 has 15 amino acids. CDR1 is SGHVS, CDR2 FQNEAQ, per germline. DNA for the CDR3: TGTGCCAGCAGCTTTAATGGTGGCAATTCGTACGAGCAGTACTTC. Its protein product is CASSFNGGNSYEQYF. The complete variable domain, with remaining parts taken from reference TRBV7-8 and TRBJ2-7, reads GAGVSQSPRYKVAKRGQDVALRCDPISGHVSLFWYQQALGQGPEFLTYFQNEAQLDKSGLPSDRFFAERPEGSVSTLKIQRTQQEDSAVYLCASSFNGGNSYEQYFGPGTRLTVT.

The chain recombines TRBV19 with TRBJ2-1; D may be TRBD1 (6 bases). Germline loops: CDR1 LNHDA, CDR2 SQIVND (reference sequence). Deletions cut 7 bases from V and 2 bases from J, with 9 bases between. The CDR3 extends over 13 amino acids. CDR3 amino acids: CASIGDTYNEQFF. As DNA, the CDR3 is TGTGCCAGTATTGGGGACACCTACAATGAGCAGTTCTTC.

This sequence joins TRBV7-2 and TRBJ2-7, with D possibly TRBD1 on 6 matching bases. V was trimmed by 5 bases and J by 4 bases, leaving 9 bases between them. The germline V gene encodes CDR1 SGHTA and CDR2 FQGNSA. There are 12 residues in the CDR3. The CDR3 DNA reads TGTGCCAGCAGCGATACAGGGTACGAGCAGTACTTC. Its translation: CASSDTGYEQYF.

This sequence joins TRBV2 and TRBJ1-2; 10 nucleotides agree with TRBD1. The CDR3 sequence is 13 residues long. V shed 8 bases, J shed 5 bases, and the junction held 5 bases outside the gene matches. Germline CDR1 SNHLY, CDR2 FYNNEI. The CDR3 DNA sequence: TGTGCCAGCTCGACAGGGGGCGCTTATGGCTACACCTTC. It specifies CASSTGGAYGYTF. The full variable domain, its missing parts supplied by reference TRBV2 and TRBJ1-2, is EPEVTQTPSHQVTQMGQEVILRCVPISNHLYFYWYRQILGQKVEFLVSFYNNEISEKSEIFDDQFSVERPDGSNFTLKIRSTKLEDSAMYFCASSTGGAYGYTFGSGTRLTVV.

The genes are TRBV19 and TRBJ2-1, with 14 positions matching TRBD2. V lost 7 bases, J lost 0 bases, and 5 bases stayed unmatched. There are 17 residues in the CDR3. The germline CDR1 and CDR2 sequences are LNHDA and SQIVND (reference sequence). The CDR3 loop is CASTGLAGEISYNEQFF. CDR3 nucleotide sequence: TGTGCCAGTACGGGACTAGCGGGAGAAATCTCCTACAATGAGCAGTTCTTC.

J is TRBJ1-5 and V is TRBV5-4; a possible D gene is TRBD1 (6 bases). CDR1 SGHNT and CDR2 YYREEE come from the germline V gene (reference sequence). V lost 5 bases to trimming and J lost 1 base, with 10 bases between them. The CDR3 sequence is 14 residues long. The CDR3 sequence is CASSSGTSNQPQHF. The CDR3 nucleotides read TGTGCCAGCAGTTCCGGGACAAGCAATCAGCCCCAGCATTTT.

This clone was recorded only once. This sample also contains other DNA sequences that code for the same CDR3. The chain couples TRBV13 to TRBJ2-1; no clear D. The V and J ends lost 0 bases and 1 base respectively, with 4 bases between them. The CDR3 runs 14 residues. Germline V lookup: CDR1 PRHDT, CDR2 FYEKMQ (reference sequence). The CDR3, as DNA: TGTGCCAGCAGCTTAGGGGGTTCCTACAATGAGCAGTTCTTC. It yields the protein CASSLGGSYNEQFF.

The chain recombines TRBV7-2 with TRBJ1-4; D may be TRBD1 (5 bases). CDR1 is SGHTA, CDR2 FQGNSA, per germline. The CDR3 is made up of 17 amino acids. V lost 5 bases and J lost 2, with 18 bases in between. The CDR3 region has the DNA TGTGCCAGCAGCGCCTCCCTATGGGGCAGGACTAATGAAAAACTGTTTTTT. Its translation is CASSASLWGRTNEKLFF.

The genes are TRBV21-1 and TRBJ2-6; TRBD2 is the table's D call, not checked against the DNA. TRBV21-1 is a listed pseudogene. The CDR3 sequence is 17 residues long. Here the CDR3 DNA reads TGTGCCAGCAGCACTCAAAAGAGGGTCCCTAGGGCCAACGTCCTGACTTTC. Translation gives CASSTQKRVPRANVLTF.

The V call is TRBV18, the J call TRBJ2-1; TRBD2 might be the D (5 bases). CDR3 size: 14 residues. The germline V gene encodes CDR1 KGHSH and CDR2 LQKENI. The V and J ends lost 2 bases and 8 bases respectively, with 13 bases between them. The CDR3 DNA is TGTGCCAGCTCACCAAAGAGGGCCTGGGATGAGCAGTTCTTC. It is translated as CASSPKRAWDEQFF.